This T cell receptor beta chain was found in a study of cytomegalovirus exposure and HLA in healthy donors. General observations from the study: Other equally common chains were less clonally expanded than HLA-associated TCR beta chains, a later analysis showed.

It was with 60 Vbeta and 13 Jbeta primers that the PCR ran. Data came from immunoSEQ multiplex PCR; TCRdb stores just in-frame clones and leaves some out. In the table there are around 110,000 clones, just over 70% of which are singletons. As to this clone: Its matching antigen is unknown.

The V gene's germline CDR1 is MNHEY and CDR2 SMNVEV (reference sequence). This CDR3 has 13 residues. V lost 5 bases, J lost 2 bases, and 10 bases lay in between. The receptor's source is a boy under 18 in good health and CMV-seronegative. The material sequenced was PBMCs. V gene TRBV27 combines with J gene TRBJ2-7, with D perhaps TRBD1 (5 bases). The CDR3 nucleotides are TGTGCCAGCAGTGTAATGACAGCCTACGAGCAGTACTTC. Translating gives CASSVMTAYEQYF.